This T cell receptor beta chain originates from a study of blood T cell repertoires in COVID-19. Looking at the study overall: Sites in the United States, Italy and Spain provided acute and convalescent COVID-19 samples. T cells, B-cell-depleted T cells, or PBMCs provided the cDNA or gDNA that served as material.

The ends were cut back, 2 bases at V and 2 bases at J, with 13 bases in the middle. CDR1 and CDR2 from the germline V gene are ENHRY and SYGVKD. This CDR3 has 15 amino acids. TCRdb's copy holds only in-frame clones and misses some; the assay was immunoSEQ multiplex PCR. The table records about 70,000 clones, around 90% of them present only once. This TCR derives from a human donor in a cohort sampled during active COVID-19. Sequencing input: peripheral blood. The V gene is TRBV10-3, the J gene TRBJ2-7, with D perhaps matching TRBD2 (7 bases). The DNA for the CDR3 is TGTGCCATCAGTGAGGGAGGGGGGGGCACCTACGAGCAGTACTTC. Protein: CAISEGGGGTYEQYF.